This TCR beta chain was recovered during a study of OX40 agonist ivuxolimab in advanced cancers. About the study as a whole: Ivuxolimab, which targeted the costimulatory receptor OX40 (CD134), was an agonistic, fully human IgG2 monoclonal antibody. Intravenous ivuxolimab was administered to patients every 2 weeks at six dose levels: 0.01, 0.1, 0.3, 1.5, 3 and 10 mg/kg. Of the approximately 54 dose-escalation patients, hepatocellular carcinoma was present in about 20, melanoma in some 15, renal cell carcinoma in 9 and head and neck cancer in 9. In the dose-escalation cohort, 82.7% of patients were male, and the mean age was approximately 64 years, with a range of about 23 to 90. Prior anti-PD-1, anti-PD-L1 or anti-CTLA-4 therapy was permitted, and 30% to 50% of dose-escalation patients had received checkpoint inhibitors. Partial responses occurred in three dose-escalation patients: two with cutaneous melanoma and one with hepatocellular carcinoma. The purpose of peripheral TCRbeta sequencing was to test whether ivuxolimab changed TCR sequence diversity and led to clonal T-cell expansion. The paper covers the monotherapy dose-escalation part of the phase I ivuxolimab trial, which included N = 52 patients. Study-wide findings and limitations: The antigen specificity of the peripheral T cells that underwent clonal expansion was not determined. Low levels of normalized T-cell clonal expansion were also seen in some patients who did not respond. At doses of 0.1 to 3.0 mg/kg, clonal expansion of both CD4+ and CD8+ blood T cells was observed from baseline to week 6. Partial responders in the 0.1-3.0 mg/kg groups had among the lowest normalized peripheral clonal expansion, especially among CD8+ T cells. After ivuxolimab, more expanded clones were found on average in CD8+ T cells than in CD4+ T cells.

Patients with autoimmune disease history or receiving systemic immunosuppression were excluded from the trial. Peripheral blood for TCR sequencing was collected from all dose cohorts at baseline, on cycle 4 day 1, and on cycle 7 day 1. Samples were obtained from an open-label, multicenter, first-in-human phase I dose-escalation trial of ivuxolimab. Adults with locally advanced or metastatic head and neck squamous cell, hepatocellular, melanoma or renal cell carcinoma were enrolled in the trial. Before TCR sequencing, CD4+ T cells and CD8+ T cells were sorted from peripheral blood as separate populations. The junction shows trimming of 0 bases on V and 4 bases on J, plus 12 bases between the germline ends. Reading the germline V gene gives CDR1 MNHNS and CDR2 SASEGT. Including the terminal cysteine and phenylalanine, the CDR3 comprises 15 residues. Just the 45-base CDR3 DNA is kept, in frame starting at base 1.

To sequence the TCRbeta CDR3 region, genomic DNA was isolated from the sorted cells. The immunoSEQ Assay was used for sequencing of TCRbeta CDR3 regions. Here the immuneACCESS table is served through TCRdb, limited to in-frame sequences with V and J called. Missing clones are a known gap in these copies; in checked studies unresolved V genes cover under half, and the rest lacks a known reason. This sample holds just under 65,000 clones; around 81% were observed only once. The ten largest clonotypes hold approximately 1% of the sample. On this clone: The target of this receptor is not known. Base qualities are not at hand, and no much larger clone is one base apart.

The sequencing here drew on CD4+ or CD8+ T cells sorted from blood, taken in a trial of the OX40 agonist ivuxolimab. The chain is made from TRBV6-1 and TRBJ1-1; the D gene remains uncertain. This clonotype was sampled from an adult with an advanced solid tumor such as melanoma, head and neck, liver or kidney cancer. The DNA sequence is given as TGTGCCAGCAGTGAAGCTGGGGAGGTTAGCACTGAAGCTTTCTTT. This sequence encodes CASSEAGEVSTEAFF.